Following are 21 T cell receptor beta chains from one sample sequenced in a study of blood T cell repertoires in COVID-19. Sequenced by immunoSEQ multiplex PCR; TCRdb stores in-frame clones only, minus some. The sample has just over 250,000 clones, approximately 92% seen once; the top ten hold about 2.5%. The sequenced sample consisted of peripheral blood. All receptors derive from a person aged 18-29 years with COVID-19, enrolled during active disease.

The chain is built from TRBV18 and TRBJ1-3, with 9 bases aligning to TRBD1. CDR3 size: 17 residues. Germline V gene sequence: CDR1 KGHSH, CDR2 LQKENI. J lost 4 bases, V lost 2 bases, and 9 bases had no gene match. CDR3 sequence reads: CASSPYKDRGFGNTIYF. DNA of the CDR3: TGTGCCAGCTCACCATATAAGGACAGGGGATTCGGAAACACCATATATTTT. Based on the CDR3 plus reference TRBV18 and TRBJ1-3, the full variable domain is NAGVMQNPRHLVRRRGQEARLRCSPMKGHSHVYWYRQLPEEGLKFMVYLQKENIIDESGMPKERFSAEFPKEGPSILRIQQVVRGDSAAYFCASSPYKDRGFGNTIYFGEGSWLTVV.

V usage is TRBV7-9 and J usage is TRBJ2-5; 9 nucleotides match TRBD1. The trim removed 6 bases at V and 5 bases at J, leaving 13 bases unmatched. CDR3 length equals 16 residues. Germline V gene lookup returns CDR1 SEHNR and CDR2 FQNEAQ (reference sequence). The DNA of the CDR3 is TGTGCCAGCAGGGACGGACAGGGGATAAGGGGGGAGACCCAGTACTTC. It yields the protein CASRDGQGIRGETQYF. The full variable domain, rest sourced from reference TRBV7-9 and TRBJ2-5, is DTGVSQNPRHKITKRGQNVTFRCDPISEHNRLYWYRQTLGQGPEFLTYFQNEAQLEKSRLLSDRFSAERPKGSFSTLEIQRTEQGDSAMYLCASRDGQGIRGETQYFGPGTRLLVL.

The gene calls are TRBV15 and TRBJ1-6, with 9 bases lining up with TRBD1. Germline assignment: CDR1 LNHNV and CDR2 YYDKDF (reference sequence). The CDR3 covers 18 residues. The J segment lost 4 bases and the V segment lost 1 base, leaving 8 bases of the junction unmatched. The CDR3 reads CATSRGGQGESYNSPLHF. CDR3 nucleotide sequence: TGTGCCACCAGCAGAGGGGGACAGGGAGAAAGTTATAATTCACCCCTCCACTTT. Variable domain in full (rest from reference TRBV15 and TRBJ1-6): DAMVIQNPRYQVTQFGKPVTLSCSQTLNHNVMYWYQQKSSQAPKLLFHYYDKDFNNEADTPDNFQSRRPNTSFCFLDIRSPGLGDTAMYLCATSRGGQGESYNSPLHFGNGTRLTVT.

The chain combines TRBV7-9 with TRBJ1-1; D remains unclear. This CDR3 has 13 amino acids. Germline V gene sequence: CDR1 SEHNR, CDR2 FQNEAQ (reference sequence). Trimming shortened V by 4 bases and J by 4 bases, and 10 bases separated the two germline ends. The CDR3 DNA reads TGTGCCAGCAGCTACTACGATTCCACTGAAGCTTTCTTT. It is translated as CASSYYDSTEAFF.

The CDR3 sequence is CASSRDTNTEAFF. The CDR3 DNA follows: TGCGCCAGCAGCCGGGACACGAACACTGAAGCTTTCTTT. The J gene is TRBJ1-1, the V gene TRBV5-1, with a weak D call TRBD1 (6 bases). Germline V gives CDR1 SGHRS, CDR2 YFSETQ. This CDR3 has 13 amino acids. Trimming removed 4 bases at V and 1 base at J, with 8 bases between.

J is TRBJ2-1 and V is TRBV4-2, with 7 bases aligning to TRBD1. The germline gives CDR1 LGHNA, CDR2 YNFKEQ. Unmatched junction bases numbered 9, after V lost 4 bases and J lost 3 bases. The CDR3 contains 16 residues. The CDR3 sequence: CASSRPQGTVYNEQFF. The CDR3 region has the DNA TGTGCCAGCAGCCGCCCGCAGGGGACAGTCTACAATGAGCAGTTCTTC.

The chain uses TRBV28 and TRBJ2-5; TRBD1 matches at 7 bases. The CDR3 has 15 residues. Germline CDR1 MDHEN, CDR2 SYDVKM. J was trimmed by 7 bases and V by 7 bases; bases with no gene match: 15. For the CDR3, the DNA is TGTGCCAGCACCCTCTCGACAGGGCGGATTGGGACCCAGTACTTC. It is translated as CASTLSTGRIGTQYF.

The chain joins TRBV25-1 to TRBJ2-7, with 11 bases aligning to TRBD2. V shed 4 bases, J shed 6 bases, and the junction held 5 bases outside the gene matches. Germline-derived CDR1 and CDR2 are MGHDK and SYGVNS. The CDR3 loop spans 14 amino acids. The CDR3 coding sequence is TGTGCCAGCAGTGGGGCTAGCGGGAGGTTCGAGCAGTACTTC. Amino acid sequence: CASSGASGRFEQYF.

The chain joins TRBV28 to TRBJ1-2, with D uncertain. Trimming pared 2 bases from V and 6 bases from J, leaving 4 bases between. Germline assignment: CDR1 MDHEN and CDR2 SYDVKM. The length of the CDR3 is 11 residues. CDR3 loop: CASSLQDGYTF. CDR3 nucleotide sequence: TGTGCCAGCAGTTTACAGGATGGCTACACCTTC.

This clone has just one count. The chain employs TRBV11-2 and TRBJ2-4, with TRBD2 identical over 11 bases. CDR1 is SGHAT, CDR2 FQNNGV, per germline. Trimming removed 4 bases from V and 2 bases from J; junction bases left unmatched: 4. The CDR3 spans 16 residues. CDR3 DNA: TGTGCCAGCAGCTCCCGACTAGCGGGAACCAAAAACATTCAGTACTTC. This codes for CASSSRLAGTKNIQYF.

This clone was picked up one time. The gene calls are TRBV5-4 and TRBJ1-4, with unresolved D. The germline V gene has CDR1 SGHNT and CDR2 YYREEE (reference sequence). V shed 7 bases and J shed 3 bases, with 10 bases lying between them. This CDR3 has 13 amino acids. CDR3 in amino acids: CASSLSPNEKLFF. The CDR3 DNA sequence: TGTGCCAGCTCTCTCTCTCCTAATGAAAAACTGTTTTTT.

The chain uses TRBV7-6 and TRBJ1-1; the match to TRBD1 covers 8 bases. Trimming cost V 5 bases and J 4 bases; bases outside gene matches: 9. Germline V gene sequence: CDR1 SGHVS, CDR2 FNYEAQ. The CDR3 is 15 amino acids. CDR3 nucleotides: TGTGCCAGCAGCCTTCAGGGGGCATTGGGCACTGAAGCTTTCTTT. As protein: CASSLQGALGTEAFF.

Notes on this clone: The same CDR3 is also encoded by other DNA sequences in this sample. The J gene is TRBJ2-1, the V gene TRBV19; the D is unclear. This CDR3 has 13 amino acids. Germline V gene data show CDR1 as LNHDA and CDR2 as SQIVND (reference sequence). The V end lost 1 base, the J end lost 4 bases, and 5 bases lay between the germline ends. In DNA, the CDR3 is TGTGCCAGTAGTATAGGTTCATACAATGAGCAGTTCTTC. This encodes CASSIGSYNEQFF.

The V call is TRBV4-2, the J call TRBJ2-2, with 8 bases matching TRBD2. Germline trimming cut 3 bases from V and 2 bases from J; bases unmatched to any gene: 5. The CDR3 consists of 16 residues. Germline V gives CDR1 LGHNA, CDR2 YNFKEQ. The CDR3 nucleotides are TGTGCCAGCAGCCATACTAGCGGACGAAACACCGGGGAGCTGTTTTTT. Amino acids: CASSHTSGRNTGELFF.

This chain uses TRBV2 with TRBJ1-2, with a tentative D call TRBD1 (5 bases). The CDR3 loop spans 12 amino acids. CDR1 and CDR2 (germline): SNHLY, FYNNEI. The V end was cut by 2 bases, the J end by 7 bases, with 8 bases between. The CDR3 spells CASSEQGIGYTF. Written as DNA, the CDR3 is TGTGCCAGCAGTGAACAGGGAATTGGCTACACCTTC. The entire variable domain, with the rest obtained from reference TRBV2 and TRBJ1-2, is as follows: EPEVTQTPSHQVTQMGQEVILRCVPISNHLYFYWYRQILGQKVEFLVSFYNNEISEKSEIFDDQFSVERPDGSNFTLKIRSTKLEDSAMYFCASSEQGIGYTFGSGTRLTVV.

The chain links TRBV3-1 (or the pseudogene TRBV3-2) to TRBJ2-7; 10 nucleotides agree with TRBD2. The CDR3 runs 17 residues. Germline CDR1 reads LGHDT; CDR2 reads YNNKEL (reference sequence). Trimming removed 4 bases from V and 5 bases from J; junction bases left unmatched: 14. Here the CDR3 reads CASSLYFSGTSANEQYF. The CDR3, as DNA: TGTGCCAGCAGCCTCTATTTTTCCGGGACTAGCGCCAACGAGCAGTACTTC.

V gene TRBV18 combines with J gene TRBJ2-7, with D unclear. Germline-derived CDR1 and CDR2 are KGHSH and LQKENI. Trimming removed 0 bases from V and 0 bases from J, with 6 bases in between. CDR3 length: 14 residues. CDR3 residues: CASSPPASSYEQYF. CDR3 bases: TGTGCCAGCTCACCACCGGCCAGCTCCTACGAGCAGTACTTC.

The chain is built from TRBV2 and TRBJ2-1; 7 nucleotides align to TRBD1. CDR1 is SNHLY and CDR2 is FYNNEI in the germline V gene. The CDR3 is 15 residues long. Losses at the gene ends were 6 bases for V and 0 bases for J; bases not matched to a gene: 5. CDR3 in amino acids: CASRMDRSSYNEQFF. The CDR3 bases are TGTGCCAGCAGGATGGACAGGAGCTCCTACAATGAGCAGTTCTTC.

The gene calls are TRBV19 and TRBJ1-5, with D possibly matching TRBD1 (6 bases). The germline V gene has CDR1 LNHDA and CDR2 SQIVND (reference sequence). The CDR3 loop spans 15 amino acids. Trimming took 6 bases from V and 2 from J, leaving 14 bases between them. CDR3 amino acids: CASSNTGSGNQPQHF. CDR3 coding DNA: TGTGCCAGTAGCAACACAGGGTCTGGCAATCAGCCCCAGCATTTT.

The chain employs TRBV14 and TRBJ2-3; the D gene is possibly TRBD2 (5 bases). The V gene's germline CDR1 is SGHDN and CDR2 FVKESK. The length of the CDR3 is 14 residues. Trimming took 1 base from V and 4 from J, leaving 9 bases between them. CDR3 sequence (DNA): TGTGCCAGCAGCCAAGGGTTGGGAGCAGATACGCAGTATTTT. It yields the protein CASSQGLGADTQYF.

This clone was counted once. The V and J genes are TRBV5-1 and TRBJ1-5, with 10 bases fitting TRBD1. Germline CDR1 reads SGHRS; CDR2 reads YFSETQ. V shed 1 base, J shed 5 bases, and the junction held 3 bases outside the gene matches. The CDR3 has 15 amino acids. This chain's CDR3 is CASSLRGTGDQPQHF. CDR3 sequence (DNA): TGCGCCAGCAGCTTGAGGGGGACAGGGGATCAGCCCCAGCATTTT.